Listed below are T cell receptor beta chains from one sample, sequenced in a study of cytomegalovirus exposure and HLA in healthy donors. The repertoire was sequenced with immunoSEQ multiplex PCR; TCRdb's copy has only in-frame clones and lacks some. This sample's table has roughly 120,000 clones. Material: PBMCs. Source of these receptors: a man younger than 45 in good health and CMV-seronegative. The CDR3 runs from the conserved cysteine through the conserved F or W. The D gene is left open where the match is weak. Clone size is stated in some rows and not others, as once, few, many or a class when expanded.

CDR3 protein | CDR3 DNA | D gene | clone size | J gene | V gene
CASSLETTNTEAFF | TGCGCCAGCAGCTTGGAGACAACGAACACTGAAGCTTTCTTT | - | - | TRBJ1-1 | TRBV5-1
CAISESGLREAFF | TGTGCCATCAGTGAGTCGGGTTTGAGGGAAGCTTTCTTT | - | medium-sized | TRBJ1-1 | TRBV10-3
CASSEWTGGVTEAFF | TGTGCCAGCAGTGAATGGACAGGGGGCGTCACTGAAGCTTTCTTT | TRBD1 | - | TRBJ1-1 | TRBV25-1
CASGRPGGRGYEQYF | TGTGCCAGTGGCCGTCCAGGGGGTCGGGGCTACGAGCAGTACTTC | TRBD1 | - | TRBJ2-7 | TRBV19
CASSKTSGSVINEQFF | TGCGCCAGCAGCAAGACTAGCGGGAGTGTTATCAATGAGCAGTTCTTC | TRBD2 | - | TRBJ2-1 | TRBV5-1
CASTQGRDTEAFF | TGTGCCAGCACTCAGGGAAGGGACACTGAAGCTTTCTTT | - | - | TRBJ1-1 | TRBV6-5
CASSSLRSNTGELFF | TGTGCCAGCAGCAGCCTCCGCTCGAACACCGGGGAGCTGTTTTTT | - | - | TRBJ2-2 | TRBV14
CASMGPGTGYNEQYF | TGTGCCAGCATGGGTCCCGGGACAGGGTACAACGAGCAGTACTTC | TRBD1 | - | TRBJ2-7 | TRBV6-5
CASSLGDTLNQPQHF | TGTGCCAGCAGCTTAGGGGACACGCTAAATCAGCCCCAGCATTTT | - | - | TRBJ1-5 | TRBV11-2
CASRGQMNTEAFF | TGTGCCAGCAGGGGACAGATGAACACTGAAGCTTTCTTT | TRBD1 | - | TRBJ1-1 | TRBV7-9
CASSSGTSGNTDTQYF | TGTGCCAGCAGTTCCGGGACTAGCGGCAACACAGATACGCAGTATTTT | TRBD2 | - | TRBJ2-3 | TRBV27
CASRTPRRQAYGYTF | TGTGCCAGCAGGACCCCCCGAAGACAGGCCTATGGCTACACCTTC | - | - | TRBJ1-2 | TRBV2
CASSLVRVSDTQYF | TGTGCCAGCAGCTTAGTTCGGGTCTCAGATACGCAGTATTTT | - | - | TRBJ2-3 | TRBV11-1
CASSSRLGRNTGELFF | TGTGCCAGCAGTTCCCGACTGGGGAGGAACACCGGGGAGCTGTTTTTT | - | - | TRBJ2-2 | TRBV27
CASSQERVSGANVLTF | TGTGCCAGCAGCCAAGAAAGAGTCTCTGGGGCCAACGTCCTGACTTTC | - | - | TRBJ2-6 | TRBV14
CASSQEWTSGDTQYF | TGTGCCAGCAGCCAAGAATGGACTAGCGGGGATACGCAGTATTTT | TRBD2 | - | TRBJ2-3 | TRBV4-2
CAISEIKSEAKNIQYF | TGTGCCATCAGTGAGATAAAATCCGAGGCCAAAAACATTCAGTACTTC | - | - | TRBJ2-4 | TRBV10-3
CASSFKGGVGNSPLHF | TGTGCCAGCAGTTTTAAGGGAGGCGTGGGTAATTCACCCCTCCACTTT | - | - | TRBJ1-6 | TRBV27
CASSYGLAGGNEQFF | TGCGCCAGCAGCTACGGACTAGCGGGGGGGAATGAGCAGTTCTTC | TRBD2 | - | TRBJ2-1 | TRBV5-1
CASSIDRESSQPQHF | TGTGCCAGTAGTATAGACAGGGAATCAAGTCAGCCCCAGCATTTT | - | - | TRBJ1-5 | TRBV19
CASSAFGTGYNQPQHF | TGTGCCAGCAGTGCTTTCGGGACAGGGTACAATCAGCCCCAGCATTTT | TRBD1 | - | TRBJ1-5 | TRBV6-1
CASSDNRGDTGELFF | TGTGCCAGCAGTGACAACAGGGGGGACACCGGGGAGCTGTTTTTT | TRBD1 | - | TRBJ2-2 | TRBV6-1
CASSYGQGSTEAFF | TGTGCCAGCAGCTACGGACAGGGGAGCACTGAAGCTTTCTTT | TRBD1 | - | TRBJ1-1 | TRBV5-4
CASRAGTGLEQYF | TGTGCCAGCAGGGCGGGGACAGGGCTAGAGCAGTACTTC | TRBD1 | - | TRBJ2-7 | TRBV5-4
CASTRDYSYNEQFF | TGTGCCAGCACCCGGGACTACTCCTACAATGAGCAGTTCTTC | TRBD2 | - | TRBJ2-1 | TRBV9
CASSFPGVAAGAYEQYF | TGCGCCAGCAGCTTTCCCGGGGTCGCTGCGGGGGCCTACGAGCAGTACTTC | TRBD2 | - | TRBJ2-7 | TRBV5-1
CASSPGLEFSEQYF | TGTGCCAGCTCACCGGGACTAGAGTTTAGCGAGCAGTACTTC | TRBD2 | - | TRBJ2-7 | TRBV18
CASRGRFGRFYYGYTF | TGTGCCAGCAGAGGTAGGTTTGGGAGGTTCTACTATGGCTACACCTTC | - | - | TRBJ1-2 | TRBV28
CASSPDRGPGQFF | TGTGCCAGCAGCCCAGACAGGGGGCCAGGGCAGTTCTTC | TRBD1 | - | TRBJ2-1 | TRBV7-2
CASKPDRGLGEQYF | TGTGCCAGCAAACCGGACAGGGGCCTTGGGGAGCAGTACTTC | TRBD1 | - | TRBJ2-7 | TRBV5-4
CATSPELGGSYEQYF | TGTGCCACCAGCCCTGAACTGGGGGGCTCCTACGAGCAGTACTTC | - | - | TRBJ2-7 | TRBV15
CASRAARNTEAFF | TGTGCCAGCAGGGCAGCTAGGAACACTGAAGCTTTCTTT | - | - | TRBJ1-1 | TRBV6-5
CASSLQGIEVWGMNTEAFF | TGTGCCAGCAGCCTACAGGGGATAGAAGTTTGGGGGATGAACACTGAAGCTTTCTTT | TRBD1 | - | TRBJ1-1 | TRBV7-8
CATLGTSGELYNEQFF | TGTGCCACCCTTGGGACTAGCGGGGAACTCTACAATGAGCAGTTCTTC | TRBD2 | - | TRBJ2-1 | TRBV15
CASSFSGLPPYNEQFF | TGTGCCAGCAGCTTTAGCGGGCTGCCCCCTTACAATGAGCAGTTCTTC | TRBD2 | - | TRBJ2-1 | TRBV7-8
CASSSTGGGNYGYTF | TGCGCCAGCAGCTCTACAGGGGGCGGCAACTATGGCTACACCTTC | TRBD1 | - | TRBJ1-2 | TRBV5-1
CASSEGAGYEQYF | TGCGCCAGCAGTGAAGGGGCTGGCTACGAGCAGTACTTC | - | - | TRBJ2-7 | TRBV10-1
CASSPTGQGRPVF | TGTGCCAGCAGCCCAACCGGACAGGGCCGGCCGGTCTTT | TRBD1 | - | TRBJ1-1 | TRBV5-6
CASSVAPGGNQPQHF | TGTGCCAGCAGCGTAGCTCCGGGGGGGAATCAGCCCCAGCATTTT | - | - | TRBJ1-5 | TRBV9
CASSQEEGRSYEQYF | TGCGCCAGCAGCCAAGAGGAGGGTAGGAGTTACGAGCAGTACTTC | - | - | TRBJ2-7 | TRBV4-1
CASSTVTGELFF | TGTGCCAGCAGCACGGTAACCGGGGAGCTGTTTTTT | - | - | TRBJ2-2 | TRBV11-2
CASSPGQGSYEQYF | TGTGCCAGCTCACCGGGACAGGGATCCTACGAGCAGTACTTC | TRBD1 | - | TRBJ2-7 | TRBV18
CASSPRAQGLLYEQYF | TGTGCCAGCAGCCCCCGTGCGCAGGGCCTACTCTACGAGCAGTACTTC | - | - | TRBJ2-7 | TRBV12-1
CASSYSFTGGTIYF | TGCGCCAGCAGTTACTCGTTTACCGGAGGCACCATATATTTT | - | - | TRBJ1-3 | TRBV4-1
CASTKDRYSANTEAFF | TGCGCCAGCACCAAGGACAGATACTCCGCGAACACTGAAGCTTTCTTT | - | - | TRBJ1-1 | TRBV5-1
CASSLDRANQPQHF | TGTGCCAGCAGCCTCGACAGGGCAAATCAGCCCCAGCATTTT | TRBD1 | - | TRBJ1-5 | TRBV2
CASSTTERDGQPQHF | TGTGCCAGCAGTACCACGGAGAGAGATGGGCAGCCCCAGCATTTT | - | - | TRBJ1-5 | TRBV28
CASSLQGNEQYF | TGTGCCAGCAGCTTACAGGGTAACGAGCAGTACTTC | - | - | TRBJ2-7 | TRBV7-9